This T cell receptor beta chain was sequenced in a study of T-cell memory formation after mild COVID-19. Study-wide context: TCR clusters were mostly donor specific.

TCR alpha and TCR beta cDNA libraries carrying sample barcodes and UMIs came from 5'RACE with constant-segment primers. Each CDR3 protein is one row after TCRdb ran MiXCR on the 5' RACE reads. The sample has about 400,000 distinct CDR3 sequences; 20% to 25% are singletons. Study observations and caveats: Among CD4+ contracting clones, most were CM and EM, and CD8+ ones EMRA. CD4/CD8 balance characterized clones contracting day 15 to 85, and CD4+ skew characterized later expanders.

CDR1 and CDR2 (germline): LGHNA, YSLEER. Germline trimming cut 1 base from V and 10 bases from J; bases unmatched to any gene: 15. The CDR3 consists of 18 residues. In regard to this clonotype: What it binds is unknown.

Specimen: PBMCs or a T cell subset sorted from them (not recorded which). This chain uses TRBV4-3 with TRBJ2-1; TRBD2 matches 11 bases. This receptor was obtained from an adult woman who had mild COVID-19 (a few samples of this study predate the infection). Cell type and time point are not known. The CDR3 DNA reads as TGCGCCAGCAGCCAAGTCGGGAGACTAGCGGGAATAAATTACGAGCAGTTCTTC. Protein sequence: CASSQVGRLAGINYEQFF.